These 4 T cell receptor beta chains share one sample of origin, sequenced in a study of identical twins. TCRdb analysed the 5' RACE reads with MiXCR anew, one entry per CDR3 protein. The sample has about 1.7 million distinct CDR3 sequences, about 32% seen once. The sequencing input was cord blood. The source is a newborn girl in good health.

This clonotype was counted between two and nine times. This rearrangement joins TRBV3-1 to TRBJ1-4; 7 nucleotides agree with TRBD1. From germline, CDR1 is LGHDT and CDR2 YNNKEL (reference sequence). This CDR3 comprises 14 residues. V dropped 3 bases and J dropped 8; count of bases not matched to a gene: 6. CDR3 protein: CASSQAGGNEKLFF. The DNA of the CDR3 is TGTGCCAGCAGCCAGGCAGGGGGTAACGAAAAACTGTTTTTT.

The sample holds a few counts of this clonotype. The chain links TRBV12-3 or TRBV12-4 to TRBJ2-1, with 9 bases identical to TRBD1. The CDR3 contains 15 residues. Germline trimming cut 5 bases from V and 7 bases from J; bases unmatched to any gene: 9. Written as DNA, the CDR3 is TGTGCCAGCAGTCCCGCCGGGACAGGGAGGAATGAGCAGTTCTTC. Encoded protein: CASSPAGTGRNEQFF.

In this sample, this clonotype turned up many times. This chain joins TRBV3-1 and TRBJ2-5; D is uncertain. Deletions cut 1 base from V and 4 bases from J, with 4 bases between. The germline V gene has CDR1 LGHDT and CDR2 YNNKEL (reference sequence). The CDR3 is 12 residues long. The CDR3 here is CASSQVRETQYF. For the CDR3, the DNA is TGTGCCAGCAGCCAAGTTCGAGAGACCCAGTACTTC.

This chain connects TRBV20-1 to TRBJ2-5, with D uncertain. V was pared by 3 bases and J by 5 bases, with 13 bases between. Germline CDR1 DFQATT, CDR2 SNEGSKA (reference sequence). The CDR3 is made up of 13 amino acids. The CDR3 here is CSARFPSRETQYF. As DNA, the CDR3 is TGCAGTGCTAGGTTCCCTAGTAGGGAGACCCAGTACTTC.